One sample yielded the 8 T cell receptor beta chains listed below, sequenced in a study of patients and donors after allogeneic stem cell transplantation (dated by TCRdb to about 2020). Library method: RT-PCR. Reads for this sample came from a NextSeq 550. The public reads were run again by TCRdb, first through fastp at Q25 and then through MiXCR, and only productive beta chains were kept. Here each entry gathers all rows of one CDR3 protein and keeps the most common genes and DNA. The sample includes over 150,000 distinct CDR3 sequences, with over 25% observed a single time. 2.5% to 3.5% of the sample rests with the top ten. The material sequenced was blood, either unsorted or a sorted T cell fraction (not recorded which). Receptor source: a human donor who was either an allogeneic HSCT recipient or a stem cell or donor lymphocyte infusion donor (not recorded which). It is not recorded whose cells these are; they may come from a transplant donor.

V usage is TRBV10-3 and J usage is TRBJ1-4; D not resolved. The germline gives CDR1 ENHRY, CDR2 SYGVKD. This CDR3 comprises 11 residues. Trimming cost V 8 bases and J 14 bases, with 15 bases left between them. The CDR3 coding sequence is TGTGCCATCGGGCGGGTCGAAAGCCTGTTTTTT. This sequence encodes CAIGRVESLFF.

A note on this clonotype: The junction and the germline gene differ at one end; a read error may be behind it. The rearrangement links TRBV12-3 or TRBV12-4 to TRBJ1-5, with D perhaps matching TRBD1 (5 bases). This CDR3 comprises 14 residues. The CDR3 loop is CAGSPGQSNQPQHF. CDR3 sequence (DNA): TGTGCCGGCAGCCCAGGACAATCCAATCAGCCCCAGCATTTT.

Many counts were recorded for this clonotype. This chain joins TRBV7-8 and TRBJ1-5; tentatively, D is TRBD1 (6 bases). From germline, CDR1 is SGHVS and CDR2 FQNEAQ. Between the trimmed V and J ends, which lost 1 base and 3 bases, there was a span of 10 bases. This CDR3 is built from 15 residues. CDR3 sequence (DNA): TGTGCCAGCAGCTTAGAACAGGGACCCAATCAGCCCCAGCATTTT. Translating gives CASSLEQGPNQPQHF.

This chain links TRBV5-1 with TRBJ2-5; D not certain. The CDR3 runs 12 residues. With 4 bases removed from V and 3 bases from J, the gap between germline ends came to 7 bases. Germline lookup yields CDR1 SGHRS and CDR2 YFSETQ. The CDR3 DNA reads TGCGCCAGCAGCCCCGGAAAAGAGACCCAGTACTTC. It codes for CASSPGKETQYF. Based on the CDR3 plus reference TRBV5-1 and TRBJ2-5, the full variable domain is KAGVTQTPRYLIKTRGQQVTLSCSPISGHRSVSWYQQTPGQGLQFLFEYFSETQRNKGNFPGRFSGRQFSNSRSEMNVSTLELGDSALYLCASSPGKETQYFGPGTRLLVL.

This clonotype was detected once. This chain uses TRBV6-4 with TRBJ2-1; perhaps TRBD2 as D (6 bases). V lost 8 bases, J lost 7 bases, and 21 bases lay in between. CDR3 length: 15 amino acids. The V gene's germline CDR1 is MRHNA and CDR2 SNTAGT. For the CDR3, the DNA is TGTGCCAGCCGCCAACAGCCGGAGGGATGGAATGAGCAGTTCTTC. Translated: CASRQQPEGWNEQFF.

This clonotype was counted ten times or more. CDR3 sequence: CASSLDRTQETQYF. CDR3 DNA: TGTGCCAGCAGCTTAGACAGAACTCAAGAGACCCAGTACTTC. The chain couples TRBV7-2 to TRBJ2-5; D not certain. Germline V gives CDR1 SGHTA, CDR2 FQGNSA. The CDR3 covers 14 residues. V lost 1 base and J lost 2, with 8 bases in between.

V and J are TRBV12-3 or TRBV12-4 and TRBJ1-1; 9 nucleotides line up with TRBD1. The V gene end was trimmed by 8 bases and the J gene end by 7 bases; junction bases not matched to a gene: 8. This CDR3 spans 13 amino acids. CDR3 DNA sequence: TGTGCCAGCGGCCGACAGGGGGGAAATGAAGCTTTCTTT. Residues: CASGRQGGNEAFF.

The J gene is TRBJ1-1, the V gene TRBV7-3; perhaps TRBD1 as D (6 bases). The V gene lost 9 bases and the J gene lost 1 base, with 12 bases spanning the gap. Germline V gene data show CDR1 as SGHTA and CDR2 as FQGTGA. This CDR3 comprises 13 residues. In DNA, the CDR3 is TGTGCCAGTCGGGACACCTCGAACACTGAAGCTTTCTTT. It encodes CASRDTSNTEAFF.